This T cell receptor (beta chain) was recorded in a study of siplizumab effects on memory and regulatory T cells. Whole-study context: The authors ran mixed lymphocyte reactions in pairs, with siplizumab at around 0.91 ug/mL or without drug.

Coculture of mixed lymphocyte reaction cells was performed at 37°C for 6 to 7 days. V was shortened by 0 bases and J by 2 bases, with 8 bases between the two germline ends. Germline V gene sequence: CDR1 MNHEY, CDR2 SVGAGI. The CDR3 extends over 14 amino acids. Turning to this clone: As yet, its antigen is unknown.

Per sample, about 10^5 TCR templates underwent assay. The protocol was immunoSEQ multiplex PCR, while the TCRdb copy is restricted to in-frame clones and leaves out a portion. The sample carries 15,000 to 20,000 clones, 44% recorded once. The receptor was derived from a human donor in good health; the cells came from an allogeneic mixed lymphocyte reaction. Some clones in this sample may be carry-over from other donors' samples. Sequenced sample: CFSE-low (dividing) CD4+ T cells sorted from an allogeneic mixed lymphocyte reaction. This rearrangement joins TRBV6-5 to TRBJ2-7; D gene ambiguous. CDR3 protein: CASSYSRFTYEQYF. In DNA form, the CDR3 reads TGTGCCAGCAGTTACTCTAGGTTCACCTACGAGCAGTACTTC.